The 15 T cell receptor beta chains given below trace back to one sample, sequenced in a study of shared clonotypes between healthy human individuals (dated by TCRdb to 2019 to 2021). Receptor amplification or capture employed the immunoSEQ multiplex PCR assay. Drawn from immuneACCESS, this table holds only the in-frame rearrangements with V and J called that TCRdb kept. Clones are partly lost; checked studies trace under half to an unresolved V gene and leave the rest unexplained. The sample table lists some 790,000 clones, just under 75% of them with a count of one. Around 1.8% of the sample is held by the ten biggest clonotypes. Sequenced sample: memory CD4+ T cells sorted from blood. The cell subset or site label, as the study defines it: CD45RA-negative fraction. These receptors came from a young woman in good health.

This clone was observed a single time. The V and J genes are TRBV6-7 and TRBJ2-3, with 7 bases fitting TRBD1. TRBV6-7 is noted as an ORF with a role that remains uncertain. J gave up 2 bases and V 6 bases, and 14 bases lay outside the gene matches. The CDR3 loop spans 17 amino acids. CDR3 nucleotide sequence: TGTGCCAGCAGATGCAATACAGGGGATGCGGACACAGATACGCAGTATTTT. Amino acid sequence: CASRCNTGDADTDTQYF.

The DNA of the CDR3 is TGTGCCACCAGCAGAGGAGAGAATCAGCCCCAGCATTTT. Its translation: CATSRGENQPQHF. The chain carries TRBV15 and TRBJ1-5, with unresolved D. In germline, CDR1 is LNHNV, CDR2 YYDKDF (reference sequence). Trimming stripped 1 base from V and 4 bases from J, with 5 bases between. The CDR3 covers 13 residues.

The chain joins TRBV28 to TRBJ1-2, with a weak D call TRBD1 (6 bases). The CDR3 sequence is 15 residues long. Trimming removed 5 bases from V and 4 bases from J, with 17 bases in between. Germline V gives CDR1 MDHEN, CDR2 SYDVKM. The CDR3 nucleotides read TGTGCCAGCAGTACGCCTGGGGGGGCCACCTATGGCTACACCTTC. Its translation is CASSTPGGATYGYTF.

The rearrangement links TRBV13 to TRBJ2-5; 14 nucleotides align to TRBD2. Germline V gene lookup returns CDR1 PRHDT and CDR2 FYEKMQ (reference sequence). The CDR3 extends over 17 amino acids. V shed 5 bases and J 0 bases; nucleotides not matched to a gene: 5. The CDR3 DNA is TGTGCCAGCAGCCGAGGGACTAGCGGGGGATACCAAGAGACCCAGTACTTC. It yields the protein CASSRGTSGGYQETQYF.

Note on this clone: Other DNA sequences in the same sample also yield this CDR3. This chain connects TRBV10-1 to TRBJ2-1; 11 bases fit TRBD2. V trimming: 4 bases; J trimming: 4 bases; junction bases outside the gene matches: 0. Germline loops: CDR1 WNHNN, CDR2 SYGVQD (reference sequence). The CDR3 is 14 residues long. CDR3 in amino acids: CASSGTSGYNEQFF. The CDR3 nucleotides are TGCGCCAGCAGTGGGACTAGCGGGTACAATGAGCAGTTCTTC.

Concerning this clone itself: This may stem from a read error, because a much larger clone lies one nucleotide away. Other DNA sequences within the sample encode an identical CDR3. The chain uses TRBV6-6 and TRBJ1-1, with TRBD1 as a possible D gene (5 bases). The V end lost 2 bases, the J end lost 1 base, and 8 bases lay between the germline ends. CDR1 and CDR2 from the germline V gene are MNHNY and SVGAGI (reference sequence). The CDR3 runs 14 residues. This CDR3 reads CASSYTGENTEAFF. CDR3 nucleotide sequence: TGTGCCAGCAGTTACACAGGTGAGAACACTGAAGCTTTCTTT.

The chain is built from TRBV15 and TRBJ2-7; a weak D match, TRBD2 (6 bases). CDR1 is LNHNV and CDR2 is YYDKDF in the germline V gene (reference sequence). The CDR3 is made up of 15 amino acids. The V and J ends lost 1 base and 2 bases respectively, with 12 bases between them. The CDR3 nucleotides read TGTGCCACCAGCAGAGGGGGAGGAGAGACCTACGAGCAGTACTTC. It translates to CATSRGGGETYEQYF.

The gene calls are TRBV19 and TRBJ2-7; no clear D gene. Between the trimmed V and J ends, which lost 4 bases and 1 base, there was a span of 11 bases. Per germline, CDR1 LNHDA and CDR2 SQIVND (reference sequence). This CDR3 is 14 amino acids long. The CDR3 protein is CASSRNMVSYEQYF. CDR3 sequence (DNA): TGTGCCAGTAGTAGAAATATGGTTTCCTACGAGCAGTACTTC.

DNA for the CDR3: TGCAGTGCCCCGGACAGGTGGGGTTGGTACTTC. Its protein product is CSAPDRWGWYF. V usage is TRBV20-1 and J usage is TRBJ2-7; 7 nucleotides line up with TRBD1. Germline V gene sequence: CDR1 DFQATT, CDR2 SNEGSKA (reference sequence). The CDR3 extends over 11 amino acids. V gave up 6 bases and J gave up 12 bases; unmatched junction bases: 11.

The chain joins TRBV7-9 to TRBJ2-3, with TRBD2 as a possible D gene (5 bases). V dropped 4 bases and J dropped 1 base, with 15 bases sitting between them. This CDR3 is 16 amino acids long. Germline CDR1 SEHNR, CDR2 FQNEAQ (reference sequence). DNA of the CDR3: TGTGCCAGCAGCTACCCCCTCCGGGAAGGCACAGATACGCAGTATTTT. The encoded protein is CASSYPLREGTDTQYF.

This clone has more than one count but fewer than ten. The CDR3, as DNA: TGTGCCAGTAGTATGAAGCGGGGCGCCTACGAGCAGTACTTC. This codes for CASSMKRGAYEQYF. The chain uses TRBV19 and TRBJ2-7, with 7 bases lining up with TRBD2. Germline lookup yields CDR1 LNHDA and CDR2 SQIVND (reference sequence). J was trimmed by 2 bases and V by 3 bases; bases with no gene match: 4. This CDR3 comprises 14 residues.

The gene calls are TRBV11-2 and TRBJ2-3; 8 nucleotides match TRBD2. Trimming removed 5 bases from V and 9 bases from J; junction bases left unmatched: 7. This CDR3 has 13 amino acids. CDR1 is SGHAT and CDR2 is FQNNGV in the germline V gene. CDR3 sequence reads: CASSPSREGTQYF. The CDR3 nucleotides read TGTGCCAGCAGCCCCTCCCGGGAGGGGACGCAGTATTTT.

The chain recombines TRBV7-9 with TRBJ1-1; possibly TRBD1 for D (6 bases). The V and J ends lost 4 bases and 6 bases respectively, with 12 bases between them. Per the germline V gene, CDR1 is SEHNR and CDR2 is FQNEAQ (reference sequence). The CDR3 covers 13 residues. For the CDR3, the DNA is TGTGCCAGCAGCTCTCTGGACAGACCTGAAGCTTTCTTT. This codes for CASSSLDRPEAFF. Complete variable domain (other parts from reference TRBV7-9 and TRBJ1-1): DTGVSQNPRHKITKRGQNVTFRCDPISEHNRLYWYRQTLGQGPEFLTYFQNEAQLEKSRLLSDRFSAERPKGSFSTLEIQRTEQGDSAMYLCASSSLDRPEAFFGQGTRLTVV.

J is TRBJ2-1 and V is TRBV5-1; 12 bases agree with TRBD2. Losses at the gene ends were 4 bases for V and 6 bases for J; bases not matched to a gene: 5. This CDR3 spans 15 amino acids. CDR1 is SGHRS and CDR2 is YFSETQ in the germline V gene. The DNA for the CDR3 is TGCGCCAGCAGCGCCTTACTAGCGGGAGGCAATGAGCAGTTCTTC. Protein sequence: CASSALLAGGNEQFF. Looking up the rest from reference TRBV5-1 and TRBJ2-1 gives the full variable domain: KAGVTQTPRYLIKTRGQQVTLSCSPISGHRSVSWYQQTPGQGLQFLFEYFSETQRNKGNFPGRFSGRQFSNSRSEMNVSTLELGDSALYLCASSALLAGGNEQFFGPGTRLTVL.

This chain joins TRBV18 and TRBJ2-1; 7 bases line up with TRBD1. The CDR3 sequence is 16 residues long. CDR1 is KGHSH and CDR2 is LQKENI in the germline V gene. After removal of 3 bases from V and 5 bases from J, the junction contained 10 bases not matched to a gene. The CDR3 DNA reads as TGTGCCAGCTCACCGAAAGTGGGGACAGCAAACAATGAGCAGTTCTTC. Translated: CASSPKVGTANNEQFF.